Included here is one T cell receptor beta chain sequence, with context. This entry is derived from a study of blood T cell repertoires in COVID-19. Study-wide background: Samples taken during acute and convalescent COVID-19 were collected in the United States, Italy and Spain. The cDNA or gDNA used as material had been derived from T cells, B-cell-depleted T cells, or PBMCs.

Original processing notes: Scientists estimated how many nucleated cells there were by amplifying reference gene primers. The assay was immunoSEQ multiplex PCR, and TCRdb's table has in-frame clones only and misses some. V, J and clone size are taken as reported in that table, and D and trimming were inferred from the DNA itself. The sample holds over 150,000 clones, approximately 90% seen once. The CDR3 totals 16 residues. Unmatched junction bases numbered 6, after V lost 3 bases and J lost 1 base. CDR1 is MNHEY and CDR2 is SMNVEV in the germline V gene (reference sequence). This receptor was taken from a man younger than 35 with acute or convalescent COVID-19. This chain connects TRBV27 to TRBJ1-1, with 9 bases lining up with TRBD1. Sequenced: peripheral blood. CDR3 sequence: CASSLRGQGENTEAFF. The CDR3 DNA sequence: TGTGCCAGCAGTTTGAGGGGACAGGGAGAGAACACTGAAGCTTTCTTT.